This T cell receptor (beta chain) was found in a study of T cells in Graves' hyperthyroidism and ophthalmopathy. Study outcomes and limitations: A 13 V-J signature model discriminated ophthalmopathy versus stable hyperthyroidism.

There were TCR beta CDR3 regions amplified from RNA transcripts. HTBI primers drove first-round RT-PCR of the TCR CDR3. TCRdb reprocessed the multiplex PCR reads with MiXCR, giving one entry per CDR3 protein. The table has about 500,000 distinct CDR3 sequences, 15% to 20% seen once. Concerning this clonotype: The antigen is not known.

Investigators excluded patients with uncontrolled infection, other autoimmune disease, pregnancy or lactation. A roughly 10 ml volume of fresh peripheral blood provided the PBMCs. CDR3 length: 17 amino acids. CDR1 and CDR2 from the germline V gene are SGHTA and FQGNSA. Trimming stripped 5 bases from V and 4 bases from J, with 21 bases between. The sequencing input was blood. This receptor was identified in a woman in her 30s with Graves' ophthalmopathy. The genes are TRBV7-2 and TRBJ1-5, with a possible D match to TRBD1 (6 bases). The CDR3 sequence: CASSQTGGPYKNQPQHF. In DNA, the CDR3 is TGTGCCAGCAGCCAAACCGGGGGGCCCTATAAGAATCAGCCCCAGCATTTT.